A selection of T cell receptor beta chains follows, all from one sample in a study of shared clonotypes between healthy human individuals. Profiled with immunoSEQ multiplex PCR; TCRdb holds only in-frame clones, not every one. The sample shows over 1.5 million clones, 95% to 99% of them seen only once. Sequenced: naive CD4+ T cells sorted from blood. These receptors were obtained from a man younger than 45 in good health. The CDR3 runs from the conserved cysteine through the conserved F or W. Each record gives: clone size, D gene, V gene, J gene, CDR3 protein, CDR3 DNA. D genes are given only for firm matches. Rows give clone size only sometimes, using once, few, many, or a class for an expanded clone.

>.|TRBD1|TRBV25-1|TRBJ1-1
CASSELSTGTEAFF
TGTGCCAGCAGTGAATTATCGACAGGGACCGAAGCTTTCTTT
>.|.|TRBV10-3|TRBJ1-1
CAISTGNTEAFF
TGTGCCATCAGCACAGGGAACACTGAAGCTTTCTTT
>.|.|TRBV5-4|TRBJ1-2
CASSPMGGAPGYTF
TGTGCCAGCAGCCCCATGGGGGGGGCGCCTGGCTACACCTTC
>once|TRBD1|TRBV6-1|TRBJ1-4
CASTGTAYEKLFF
TGTGCCAGTACCGGGACAGCGTATGAAAAACTGTTTTTT
>.|TRBD2|TRBV5-4|TRBJ2-3
CASSWDYLDTQYF
TGTGCCAGCAGCTGGGACTATTTGGATACGCAGTATTTT
>.|TRBD2|TRBV5-1|TRBJ2-7
CASSLAGAGGPGEQYF
TGCGCCAGCAGCTTAGCGGGGGCGGGAGGGCCCGGCGAGCAGTACTTC
>.|.|TRBV2|TRBJ2-7
CASSESPGVGYEQYF
TGTGCCAGCAGTGAATCTCCGGGAGTGGGTTACGAGCAGTACTTC
>.|.|TRBV6-6|TRBJ1-2
CASTPRESYNYGYTF
TGTGCCAGCACCCCGAGGGAGAGCTATAACTATGGCTACACCTTC
>.|TRBD2|TRBV2|TRBJ2-2
CASTAGAATGELFF
TGTGCCAGCACGGCGGGAGCGGCCACCGGGGAGCTGTTTTTT
>.|.|TRBV9|TRBJ2-7
CASSVGPTGSYEQYF
TGTGCCAGCAGCGTAGGTCCCACAGGGTCCTACGAGCAGTACTTC
>.|.|TRBV5-5|TRBJ2-7
CASTPGTDSTYEQYF
TGTGCCAGCACACCCGGGACTGATTCTACCTACGAGCAGTACTTC
>.|TRBD1|TRBV27|TRBJ1-2
CASSLRQGLVGYTF
TGTGCCAGCAGTCTTAGACAGGGGCTCGTTGGCTACACCTTC
>.|.|TRBV18|TRBJ2-2
CASSPPSSPGELFF
TGTGCCAGCTCACCACCAAGTTCTCCCGGGGAGCTGTTTTTT
>.|TRBD1|TRBV7-9|TRBJ1-1
CASSLIGTENTEAFF
TGTGCCAGCAGCTTAATCGGGACAGAGAACACTGAAGCTTTCTTT
>.|TRBD2|TRBV5-1|TRBJ2-1
CASSSPSGRATYNEQFF
TGCGCCAGCAGCTCCCCTAGCGGGAGGGCAACCTACAATGAGCAGTTCTTC
>.|.|TRBV6-5|TRBJ2-7
CASSYSSGYQPRQYF
TGTGCCAGCAGCTACTCCAGCGGGTACCAACCGCGGCAGTACTTC
>.|.|TRBV2|TRBJ1-5
CASSEPGRGGSNQPQHF
TGTGCCAGCAGTGAACCGGGGAGGGGGGGCTCAAATCAGCCCCAGCATTTT
>.|TRBD2|TRBV11-3|TRBJ2-2
CASSLASGRAGELFF
TGTGCCAGCAGCTTAGCTAGCGGGAGGGCCGGGGAGCTGTTTTTT
>once|.|TRBV27|TRBJ2-7
CASSLGQATYEQYF
TGTGCCAGCAGTTTAGGGCAGGCGACCTACGAGCAGTACTTC
>.|.|TRBV2|TRBJ1-4
CASSEKKGGTGDF
TGTGCCAGCAGTGAGAAGAAGGGAGGAACGGGTGATTTT
>.|.|TRBV27|TRBJ2-6
CASRHRRGANVLTF
TGTGCCAGCAGACACAGACGTGGGGCCAACGTCCTGACTTTC
>.|.|TRBV7-2|TRBJ1-3
CASSLEVRSSGNTIYF
TGTGCCAGCAGCTTAGAGGTGCGGAGCTCTGGAAACACCATATATTTT
>.|TRBD1|TRBV12-5|TRBJ2-7
CASGLDRGQGAYEQYF
TGTGCTAGTGGTTTGGACCGGGGACAGGGGGCCTACGAGCAGTACTTC
>.|TRBD1|TRBV6-1|TRBJ2-7
CASSRDSGPYEQYF
TGTGCCAGCAGCCGGGACAGCGGACCCTACGAGCAGTACTTC
>.|.|TRBV5-1|TRBJ2-1
CASSPRGPSYNEQFF
TGCGCCAGCAGCCCCCGCGGCCCCTCCTACAATGAGCAGTTCTTC
>.|.|TRBV5-1|TRBJ2-1
CASREVSNEQFF
TGCGCCAGCAGGGAAGTTTCCAATGAGCAGTTCTTC
>once|.|TRBV5-1|TRBJ2-7
CASSRPDSTYEQYF
TGCGCCAGCAGCCGACCAGACAGTACCTACGAGCAGTACTTC
>.|.|TRBV7-2|TRBJ1-5
CASSFSRVEPQHF
TGTGCCAGCAGCTTTAGTAGGGTTGAGCCCCAGCATTTT
>.|TRBD1|TRBV6-5|TRBJ2-6
CASSWDRYGGANVLTF
TGTGCCAGCAGTTGGGACAGGTATGGCGGGGCCAACGTCCTGACTTTC
>.|.|TRBV5-1|TRBJ1-1
CASSFTTDMNTEAFF
TGCGCCAGCAGCTTCACGACAGATATGAACACTGAAGCTTTCTTT
>.|TRBD2|TRBV5-4|TRBJ2-1
CASSLSLLADRGGEQFF
TGTGCCAGCAGCCTTTCCTTACTAGCGGACCGTGGTGGTGAGCAGTTCTTC
>.|TRBD2|TRBV29-1|TRBJ2-3
CSVVISGGPDTQYF
TGCAGCGTTGTGATTTCGGGAGGACCAGATACGCAGTATTTT
>.|.|TRBV7-2|TRBJ1-5
CASSRTGNNQPQHF
TGTGCCAGCAGCCGAACAGGAAACAATCAGCCCCAGCATTTT
>once|TRBD2|TRBV6-5|TRBJ2-7
CASSYSGGSSYEQYF
TGTGCCAGCAGTTACTCCGGGGGGAGCTCCTACGAGCAGTACTTC
>.|TRBD2|TRBV7-9|TRBJ2-1
CASSPGLAGVRNEQFF
TGTGCCAGCAGCCCCGGACTAGCGGGAGTTCGTAATGAGCAGTTCTTC
>.|.|TRBV28|TRBJ2-7
CASSSPPYEQYF
TGTGCCAGCAGTTCCCCCCCCTACGAGCAGTACTTC
>.|TRBD1|TRBV6-1|TRBJ2-5
CASSGTGPETQYF
TGTGCCAGCAGTGGGACAGGGCCAGAGACCCAGTACTTC
>.|.|TRBV11-2|TRBJ2-3
CASSLVPKSTDTQYF
TGTGCCAGCAGCTTAGTCCCTAAAAGCACAGATACGCAGTATTTT